The T cell receptor (beta chain) under discussion was sequenced for a study of early T cells in non-severe SARS-CoV-2 infection. In TCRdb, the 5' RACE reads were re-called with MiXCR into one record per CDR3 protein. The sample records tens of thousands of distinct CDR3 sequences, approximately 13% being singletons. Unmatched junction bases numbered 11, after V lost 10 bases and J lost 5 bases. The CDR3 has 13 amino acids. Looked up from germline, CDR1 is LGHDT and CDR2 is YNNKEL (reference sequence). This TCR came from an adult who was a healthcare worker with PCR-confirmed SARS-CoV-2 infection or an uninfected control (not recorded which). The V call is TRBV3-1, the J call TRBJ2-7; TRBD1 matches at 7 bases. Material: whole blood. CDR3 sequence reads: CATSGQTKNEQYF. The CDR3 nucleotides read TGTGCCACCTCGGGACAGACGAAGAACGAGCAGTACTTC.